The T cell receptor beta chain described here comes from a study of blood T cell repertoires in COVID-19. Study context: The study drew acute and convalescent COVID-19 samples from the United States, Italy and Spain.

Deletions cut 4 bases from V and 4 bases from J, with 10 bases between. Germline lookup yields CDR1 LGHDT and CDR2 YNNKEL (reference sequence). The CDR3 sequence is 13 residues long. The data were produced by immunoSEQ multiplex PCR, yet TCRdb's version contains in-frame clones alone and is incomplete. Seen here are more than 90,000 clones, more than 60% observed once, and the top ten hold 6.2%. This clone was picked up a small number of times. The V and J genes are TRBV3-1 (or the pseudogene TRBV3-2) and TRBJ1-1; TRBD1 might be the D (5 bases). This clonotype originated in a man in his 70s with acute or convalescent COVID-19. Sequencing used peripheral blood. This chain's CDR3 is CASSPMQGTEAFF. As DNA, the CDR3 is TGTGCCAGCAGCCCTATGCAGGGCACTGAAGCTTTCTTT.